The 2 T cell receptor beta chains reported below all come from one sample, sequenced in a study of blood T cells in healthy people across ages. A second PCR, run for roughly 7 to 12 cycles, used a sample-barcoded 5' primer plus a J-beta primer mix. TCRdb processed the 5' RACE reads anew with MiXCR; each CDR3 protein has one entry. The table records some 1.5 million distinct CDR3 sequences, less than 45% of them present only once. The specimen sequenced was blood. The origin of the receptors is a woman between 18 and 30 years old in good health.

The J gene is TRBJ2-5, the V gene TRBV6-6; 9 bases fit TRBD2. There are 16 residues in the CDR3. The trim removed 6 bases at V and 5 bases at J, leaving 13 bases unmatched. Germline V gene data show CDR1 as MNHNY and CDR2 as SVGAGI (reference sequence). CDR3 coding DNA: TGTGCCAGCAGCCCCTATTTGGCGGGAGGGGCCGAGACCCAGTACTTC. Its translation is CASSPYLAGGAETQYF.

This clonotype was found many times. This rearrangement joins TRBV29-1 to TRBJ2-3; 9 nucleotides agree with TRBD2. CDR1 and CDR2 from the germline V gene are SQVTM and ANQGSEA. The CDR3 covers 15 residues. Trimming at V came to 4 bases and at J to 1 base, leaving 6 bases not matched to a gene. The CDR3 region is CSVGFLAGRTDTQYF. The CDR3 nucleotides are TGCAGCGTTGGGTTCCTAGCGGGGCGCACAGATACGCAGTATTTT.